What follows is one TCR beta chain and its context. This clone was counted a single time. The antigen it binds to is not known. No quality values exist for individual bases; no much larger clone is one base distant. Interpreted using the paper, the time point label stands for: baseline before first vaccination. The vaccinee samples were drawn from two UK trials, COV001 and COV002, one of which was a single-blind randomized controlled phase 2/3 trial testing AZD1222 (ChAdOx1 nCoV-19) in healthy adults. For TCRbeta chain sequencing, PBMC samples were collected from trial participants at day 0 and at day 28 after the second dose. The CDR3 regions of human TCRbeta chains were analyzed by immunosequencing. From the authors' description of their analysis: Repertoire TCRs were checked for matches against a reference library of SARS-CoV-2-specific TCRs that had been generated using the MIRA antigen-specificity platform. Breadth meant the fraction of unique TCRs that were SARS-CoV-2-associated, whereas depth meant the fraction of total T cells that were SARS-CoV-2-associated. Using the MIRA data, every spike-specific TCR was mapped to the spike region that the TCR reacted to and assigned to either a CD4 or a CD8 class. Log10-transformed breadth and depth values were compared by one-way ANOVA with Sidak's multiple comparisons tests. TCRdb obtained this table from immuneACCESS and retained in-frame rearrangements with V and J assigned. These tables miss some clones; where compared with another copy, unresolved V genes account for less than half of the shortfall, and the remainder is unexplained. For V, J and clone size, that table is used; D and trimming come from the DNA. Recorded for this sample are some 87,000 clones; around 89% of them occurred a single time. The top ten constitute 30% to 40% of the sample.

This entry comes from a study of T cell responses to AZD1222 COVID-19 vaccine (dated by TCRdb to 2020 to 2023). As for the study more broadly: Because spike-specific TCR depth and breadth did not differ between the two schedules, AZD1222 recipients who got a second dose at roughly 4 weeks were pooled with those who got a second dose at roughly 12 weeks. TCR sequencing covered more than 230 trial participants: nearly 210 given two doses of AZD1222 and approximately 26 given two doses of MenACWY control vaccine. Trial participants were enrolled into age subgroups of 18-55, 56-69 and 70-plus years, which contained roughly 140, 27 and 60 TCR-sequenced participants, respectively. Here is what the overall study found, with its caveats: Because no day 14 peak-response samples were available, repertoires were characterized only after the peak T cell response. Most participants were white British and females outnumbered males, and the authors suggested that clonal diversity may have been underestimated. Spike-specific TCR breadth and depth rose significantly after two AZD1222 doses compared with day 0 and with MenACWY recipients. Conclusions about previously exposed vaccinees are limited, since just a handful of AZD1222 recipients were seropositive for SARS-CoV-2 at baseline. In the small 56-69-year group, the increase in depth fell short of significance, most likely because of low power. Epitopes outside the regions mutated in the B.1.351 and B.1.1.7 variants were reportedly recognized by nearly half of the unique spike-specific TCRs. The whole spike protein was spanned by vaccine-associated CD4 TCRs, and dominant responses were seen in regions 160-218 and 743-854.

V is reduced by 5 bases and J by 0 bases, leaving a spacing of 12 bases between them. The germline V gene yields MNHEY for CDR1 and SVGAGI for CDR2. Taken from cysteine to phenylalanine, the CDR3 has 15 residues. The only DNA kept is the CDR3, 45 bases in frame from the first base. Here the sequenced sample was peripheral blood, taken on day 0 of AZD1222 vaccination. This clonotype originated in an adult in good health. This receptor chain uses TRBV6-5 and TRBJ2-3, with the D gene not confidently named. CDR3 loop: CASSSQPGSTDTQYF. The DNA is TGTGCCAGCAGTAGCCAACCCGGTAGCACAGATACGCAGTATTTT.